This T cell receptor beta chain was sequenced during a study of cytomegalovirus exposure and HLA in healthy donors. Study outcomes and limitations: Specificity of three CMV-associated chains for CMV antigens was verified in vitro. In a later analysis, HLA-associated beta chains showed higher expansion and lower generation probabilities than comparable chains. A likely sequencing artifact accounted for one observed cluster of highly shared sequence variants.

Note on this clone: Its target is unknown.

The study ran its PCR with 60 Vbeta and 13 Jbeta primers. Per the original data handling: Unique TCR beta chains totaled roughly 80 million in a later count, with about 11 million of them shared. Sequencing was performed with immunoSEQ multiplex PCR; in TCRdb, only in-frame clones are kept and a portion is missing. Clonal size and the V and J genes are those of that table, whereas D and trimming came from the DNA. The sample lists over 70,000 clones, about 68% seen once, with around 24% in the top ten. The germline CDR1 and CDR2 sequences are MGHDK and SYGVNS. The CDR3 extends over 14 amino acids. J lost 6 bases, V lost 6 bases, and 7 bases had no gene match.

J is TRBJ2-2 and V is TRBV25-1; 7 bases are shared with TRBD1. The receptor was derived from a man aged 25 to 40 in good health and CMV-seropositive. Sequenced sample: PBMCs. Here the CDR3 DNA reads TGTGCCAGCAGCCTACGACAGGGTCCCGGGGAGCTGTTTTTT. Translated, it gives CASSLRQGPGELFF.